The clone carrying this T cell receptor (beta chain) was seen ten or more times. The antigen is unknown. Making the TCR beta libraries involved quantitative 5'-RACE with molecular barcodes. MiXCR was run by TCRdb on the 5' RACE reads, yielding one entry per CDR3 protein. The sample lists some 350,000 distinct CDR3 sequences, about 15% occurring once. This entry is derived from a study of CD8 T cells in ankylosing spondylitis. Notes on the study in general: A TCR beta motif of several highly homologous variants seemed to mark ankylosing spondylitis blood. Disease-linked clones reportedly concentrated significantly in matched ankylosing spondylitis synovial fluid. A subset of motif variants has previously been described in the synovial fluid and blood of reactive arthritis.

V lost 4 bases and J lost 5, with 21 bases in between. Germline CDR1 is SGHRS and CDR2 is YFSETQ. The CDR3 runs 17 residues. This TCR was recovered from a male donor with ankylosing spondylitis or in good health (not recorded which). The chain combines TRBV5-1 with TRBJ2-2; D call uncertain. Sequencing input: blood, either unsorted or a sorted T cell fraction (not recorded which). The CDR3 spells CASSLPPPERWTGELFF. The CDR3 bases are TGCGCCAGCAGCCTCCCCCCGCCCGAGAGGTGGACCGGGGAGCTGTTTTTT.